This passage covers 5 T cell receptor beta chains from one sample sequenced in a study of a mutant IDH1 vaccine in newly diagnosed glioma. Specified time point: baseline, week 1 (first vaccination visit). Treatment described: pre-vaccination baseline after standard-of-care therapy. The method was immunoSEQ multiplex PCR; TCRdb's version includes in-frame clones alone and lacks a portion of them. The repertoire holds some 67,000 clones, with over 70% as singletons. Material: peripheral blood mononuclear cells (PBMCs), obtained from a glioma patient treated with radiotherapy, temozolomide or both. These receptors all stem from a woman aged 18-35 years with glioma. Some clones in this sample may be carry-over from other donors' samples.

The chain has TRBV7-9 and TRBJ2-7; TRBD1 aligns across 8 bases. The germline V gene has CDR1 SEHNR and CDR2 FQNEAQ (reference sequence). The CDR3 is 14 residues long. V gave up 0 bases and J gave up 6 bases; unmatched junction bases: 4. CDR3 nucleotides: TGTGCCAGCAGCTTAGCCGGACAGGGTGGCGAGCAGTACTTC. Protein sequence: CASSLAGQGGEQYF.

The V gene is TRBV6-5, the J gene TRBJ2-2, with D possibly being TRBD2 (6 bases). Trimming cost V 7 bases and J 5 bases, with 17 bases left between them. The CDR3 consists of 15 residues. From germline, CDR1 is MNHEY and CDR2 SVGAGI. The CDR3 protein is CASTSEGSGTGELFF. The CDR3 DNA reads TGTGCCAGCACCTCGGAGGGGTCGGGAACCGGGGAGCTGTTTTTT.

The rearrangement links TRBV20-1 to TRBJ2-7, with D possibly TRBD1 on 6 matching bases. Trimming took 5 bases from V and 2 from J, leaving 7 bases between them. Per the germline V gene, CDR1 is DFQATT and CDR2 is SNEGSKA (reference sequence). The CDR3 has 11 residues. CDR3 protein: CSAGGPYEQYF. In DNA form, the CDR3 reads TGCAGTGCTGGGGGCCCCTACGAGCAGTACTTC.

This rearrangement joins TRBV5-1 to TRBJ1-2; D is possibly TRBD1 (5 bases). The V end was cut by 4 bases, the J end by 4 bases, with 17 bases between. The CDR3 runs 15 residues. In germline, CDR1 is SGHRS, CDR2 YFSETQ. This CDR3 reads CASSRGLGVSYGYTF. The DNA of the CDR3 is TGCGCCAGCAGCCGGGGCCTTGGAGTTTCCTATGGCTACACCTTC.

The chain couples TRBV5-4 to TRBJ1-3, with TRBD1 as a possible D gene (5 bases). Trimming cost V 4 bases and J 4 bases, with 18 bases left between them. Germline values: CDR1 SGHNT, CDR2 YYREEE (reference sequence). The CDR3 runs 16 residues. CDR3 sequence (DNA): TGTGCCAGCAGCCGCGGGGCCGGGGGTCCGGGAAACACCATATATTTT. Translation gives CASSRGAGGPGNTIYF.